The 18 T cell receptor beta chains below all came from one sample that was sequenced in a study of OX40 agonist ivuxolimab in advanced cancers. This table comes from immunoSEQ multiplex PCR, and its TCRdb copy is limited to in-frame clones, with some not included. Of about 13,000 clones in the sample, about 78% were seen once. The material was CD4+ or CD8+ T cells sorted from blood, obtained in a trial of the OX40 agonist ivuxolimab. All receptors derive from an adult with an advanced solid tumor such as melanoma, head and neck, liver or kidney cancer.

The chain is built from TRBV27 and TRBJ2-5; 10 bases align to TRBD1. The germline V gene has CDR1 MNHEY and CDR2 SMNVEV (reference sequence). The CDR3 totals 17 residues. With V trimmed by 6 bases and J by 4 bases, 14 bases remained unmatched. CDR3 region: CASSSLDRGLLGETQYF. The CDR3 DNA is TGTGCCAGCAGCTCGCTCGACAGGGGGCTTTTGGGAGAGACCCAGTACTTC.

The chain links TRBV5-4 to TRBJ1-1, with 7 bases aligning to TRBD1. This CDR3 has 14 amino acids. Germline CDR1 and CDR2: SGHNT and YYREEE (reference sequence). V lost 3 bases, J lost 5 bases, and 7 bases stayed unmatched. The CDR3 bases are TGTGCCAGCAGCTATCTACAGGGGCGTACTGAAGCTTTCTTT. Amino acid sequence: CASSYLQGRTEAFF.

In this sample, this clone turned up once. V usage is TRBV1 and J usage is TRBJ1-4. TRBV1 is termed a pseudogene. CDR3 length equals 16 residues. Written as DNA, the CDR3 is TGCACCAGCACCGGACTAGGACAGTCAACTAATGAAAAACTGTTTTTT. Residues: CTSTGLGQSTNEKLFF.

There are a few counts of this clone. In DNA form, the CDR3 reads TGTGCCAGCAGTGATTTTGGTAGGGAGCAGTACTTC. Protein sequence: CASSDFGREQYF. The chain carries TRBV25-1 and TRBJ2-7; the D is unclear. V shed 3 bases and J shed 7 bases, with 10 bases lying between them. Germline lookup yields CDR1 MGHDK and CDR2 SYGVNS. The CDR3 is 12 residues long.

The J gene is TRBJ2-1, the V gene TRBV19; TRBD2 aligns across 14 bases. There are 21 residues in the CDR3. CDR1 and CDR2 (germline): LNHDA, SQIVND (reference sequence). V dropped 2 bases and J dropped 0; count of bases not matched to a gene: 12. CDR3 DNA sequence: TGTGCCAGTAGTATAAGACCCGGGACTAGCGGGAGAGCGGGCTCCTACAATGAGCAGTTCTTC. Its translation: CASSIRPGTSGRAGSYNEQFF.

The chain's CDR3 is CASSLSGLAYEQYF. CDR3 DNA sequence: TGTGCCAGCAGTTTATCGGGACTAGCCTACGAGCAGTACTTC. The rearrangement links TRBV27 to TRBJ2-7, with TRBD2 matching 8 bases. This CDR3 region has 14 residues. CDR1 and CDR2 (germline): MNHEY, SMNVEV (reference sequence). V was pared by 0 bases and J by 2 bases, with 0 bases of the junction left unmatched.

The chain has TRBV9 and TRBJ2-1; D gene ambiguous. V lost 0 bases and J 4 bases, leaving 2 bases between the germline ends. The CDR3 has 12 amino acids. Germline-derived CDR1 and CDR2 are SGDLS and YYNGEE. CDR3 nucleotide sequence: TGTGCCAGCAGCGTAGCATACAATGAGCAGTTCTTC. It specifies CASSVAYNEQFF.

The V gene is TRBV5-4, the J gene TRBJ2-7; 9 nucleotides match TRBD1. The germline gives CDR1 SGHNT, CDR2 YYREEE (reference sequence). V was clipped by 2 bases and J by 2 bases; unmatched bases: 8. This CDR3 is 16 amino acids long. The CDR3 DNA sequence: TGTGCCAGCAGCTTTCTAGGACAGGGGATACCCTACGAGCAGTACTTC. This codes for CASSFLGQGIPYEQYF.

The genes are TRBV19 and TRBJ2-2, with D tentatively TRBD1 (5 bases). Germline CDR1 and CDR2: LNHDA and SQIVND (reference sequence). CDR3 length: 15 residues. V was shortened by 6 bases and J by 0 bases, with 11 bases between the two germline ends. The CDR3 DNA reads as TGTGCCAGTAGCCGGACACGCGCGAACACCGGGGAGCTGTTTTTT. Protein product: CASSRTRANTGELFF. The full variable domain, rest sourced from reference TRBV19 and TRBJ2-2, is DGGITQSPKYLFRKEGQNVTLSCEQNLNHDAMYWYRQDPGQGLRLIYYSQIVNDFQKGDIAEGYSVSREKKESFPLTVTSAQKNPTAFYLCASSRTRANTGELFFGEGSRLTVL.

V and J are TRBV29-1 and TRBJ2-5, with D possibly TRBD1 on 5 matching bases. Gene TRBJ2-7 matches the end of the DNA better, so the J call may be wrong. Germline loops: CDR1 SQVTM, CDR2 ANQGSEA. This CDR3 comprises 15 residues. The DNA for the CDR3 is TGCAGCGTTTTCATCGCTTCAGGGTTCTTCAACGAGCAGTACTTC. This encodes CSVFIASGFFNEQYF.

This clone occurred once. This chain uses TRBV6-6 with TRBJ1-2; perhaps TRBD1 as D (5 bases). Trimming cost V 5 bases and J 8 bases, with 18 bases left between them. The CDR3 contains 14 residues. CDR1 MNHNY and CDR2 SVGAGI come from the germline V gene (reference sequence). CDR3 region: CASSDLLGGRGYTF. The CDR3 DNA is TGTGCCAGCAGTGACCTGCTGGGGGGTCGGGGCTACACCTTC.

This chain uses TRBV6-5 with TRBJ2-3, with TRBD1 identical over 7 bases. CDR1 is MNHEY and CDR2 is SVGAGI in the germline V gene. The CDR3 sequence is 15 residues long. Trimming took 4 bases from V and 0 from J; bases not matched to a gene: 4. In DNA, the CDR3 is TGTGCCAGCAGTTCCCGGGACAGCAGCACAGATACGCAGTATTTT. This gives the protein CASSSRDSSTDTQYF.

V is TRBV4-1 and J is TRBJ2-7; no clear D gene. Per the germline V gene, CDR1 is MGHRA and CDR2 is YSYEKL. The CDR3 is made up of 14 amino acids. The V end was cut by 0 bases, the J end by 2 bases, with 8 bases between. Written as DNA, the CDR3 is TGCGCCAGCAGCCAAGAATTTACCACCTACGAGCAGTACTTC. It yields the protein CASSQEFTTYEQYF.

CDR3 residues: CASSLQGTQYF. The DNA for the CDR3 is TGCGCCAGCAGTCTTCAGGGGACCCAGTACTTC. The rearrangement uses TRBV10-2 and TRBJ2-5; tentatively, D is TRBD1 (5 bases). The V gene's germline CDR1 is WSHSY and CDR2 SAAADI. Trimming took 5 bases from V and 7 from J, leaving 8 bases between them. The CDR3 spans 11 residues.

This chain uses TRBV10-2 with TRBJ1-5; D gene uncertain. This CDR3 is built from 14 residues. Germline lookup yields CDR1 WSHSY and CDR2 SAAADI. Trimming shortened V by 2 bases and J by 1 base, and 6 bases separated the two germline ends. The CDR3 DNA reads as TGCGCCAGCAGTGAGGCAGACAGCAATCAGCCCCAGCATTTT. This encodes CASSEADSNQPQHF.

The genes are TRBV30 and TRBJ2-1, with 14 nucleotides matching TRBD2. CDR1 and CDR2 from the germline V gene are GTSNPN and SVGIG (reference sequence). This CDR3 region has 12 residues. Losses at the gene ends were 8 bases for V and 9 bases for J; bases not matched to a gene: 3. The CDR3 nucleotides are TGTGCCAGGGGACTAGCGGGAGTTGAGCAGTTCTTC. It is translated as CARGLAGVEQFF.

This chain uses TRBV29-1 with TRBJ1-2; TRBD1 matches at 11 bases. The CDR3 has 15 residues. Trimming removed 0 bases from V and 7 bases from J; junction bases left unmatched: 7. Germline CDR1 is SQVTM and CDR2 is ANQGSEA. The CDR3 loop is CSVEDRDRGLGGYTF. The DNA for the CDR3 is TGCAGCGTTGAAGATCGGGACAGGGGGTTGGGTGGCTACACCTTC. The whole variable domain, filled in from reference TRBV29-1 and TRBJ1-2, reads SAVISQKPSRDICQRGTSLTIQCQVDSQVTMMFWYRQQPGQSLTLIATANQGSEATYESGFVIDKFPISRPNLTFSTLTVSNMSPEDSSIYLCSVEDRDRGLGGYTFGSGTRLTVV.

The V and J genes are TRBV15 and TRBJ2-4; no firm D call. Trimming pared 0 bases from V and 2 bases from J, leaving 2 bases between. CDR3 length: 13 amino acids. The germline V gene encodes CDR1 LNHNV and CDR2 YYDKDF (reference sequence). The CDR3 DNA follows: TGTGCCACCAGCAGAGATACCAAAAACATTCAGTACTTC. Translated, it gives CATSRDTKNIQYF.